Shown below are 23 T cell receptor beta chains from a single sample sequenced in a study of shared clonotypes between healthy human individuals. The assay was immunoSEQ multiplex PCR, and TCRdb's table has in-frame clones only and misses some. This sample has some 1 million clones, with around 74% found just once. The sample taken for sequencing was memory CD4+ T cells sorted from blood. The sample's subset: CD45RA-negative fraction. Receptors originate from a young man in good health.

The chain joins TRBV19 to TRBJ2-4; TRBD2 is a possible D gene (7 bases). CDR1 and CDR2 (germline): LNHDA, SQIVND (reference sequence). CDR3 length equals 19 residues. Trimming took 1 base from V and 8 from J, leaving 27 bases between them. CDR3 sequence reads: CASSIAPGSRRGAGDIQYF. CDR3 coding DNA: TGTGCCAGTAGTATAGCCCCCGGTAGCCGTCGGGGGGCGGGAGACATTCAGTACTTC.

This chain joins TRBV7-2 and TRBJ2-5; TRBD2 agrees at 7 bases. The CDR3 runs 13 residues. Germline values: CDR1 SGHTA, CDR2 FQGNSA. The J segment lost 5 bases and the V segment lost 5 bases, leaving 5 bases of the junction unmatched. CDR3 protein: CASSRTSWETQYF. The CDR3 DNA follows: TGTGCCAGCAGCCGGACTAGTTGGGAGACCCAGTACTTC.

This clone was counted between two and nine times. CDR3 DNA sequence: TGTGCCAGCAGTAGGGCCAGGGATGGGTCACCCCTCCACTTT. It yields the protein CASSRARDGSPLHF. The gene calls are TRBV25-1 and TRBJ1-6; maybe TRBD1 (5 bases). The CDR3 loop spans 14 amino acids. Per germline, CDR1 MGHDK and CDR2 SYGVNS. The germline V and J ends were trimmed by 5 bases and 10 bases, with 15 bases remaining between them.

J is TRBJ1-4 and V is TRBV5-4, with D perhaps TRBD1 (5 bases). Trimming took off 5 bases at V and 9 bases at J, with 32 bases between the two ends. The CDR3 totals 19 residues. In germline, CDR1 is SGHNT, CDR2 YYREEE (reference sequence). The chain's CDR3 is CASSTEPGRPNGPPKKLFF. The CDR3 DNA reads as TGTGCCAGCAGTACAGAGCCGGGACGCCCGAACGGCCCCCCCAAAAAACTGTTTTTT.

The chain employs TRBV5-1 and TRBJ2-3, with 10 bases that match TRBD2. CDR1 SGHRS and CDR2 YFSETQ come from the germline V gene. The CDR3 runs to 15 residues. V lost 5 bases and J lost 3; bases outside the gene matches: 6. The DNA for the CDR3 is TGCGCCAGCAGAGCTAGCGGGAGTTTGACAGATACGCAGTATTTT. Translated: CASRASGSLTDTQYF. The full variable domain, with the rest looked up from reference TRBV5-1 and TRBJ2-3, is KAGVTQTPRYLIKTRGQQVTLSCSPISGHRSVSWYQQTPGQGLQFLFEYFSETQRNKGNFPGRFSGRQFSNSRSEMNVSTLELGDSALYLCASRASGSLTDTQYFGPGTRLTVL.

This clone was observed a few times. In DNA form, the CDR3 reads TGTGCCAGCAGCTTAGCCAGGGGGCGCCCCGAGCAGTACTTC. Protein sequence: CASSLARGRPEQYF. The chain couples TRBV7-2 to TRBJ2-7; 8 nucleotides align to TRBD1. CDR3 size: 14 residues. Germline loops: CDR1 SGHTA, CDR2 FQGNSA. Trimming removed 0 bases from V and 6 bases from J; junction bases left unmatched: 4.

The rearrangement joins TRBV19 to TRBJ2-3; tentative D call: TRBD2 (5 bases). The CDR3 consists of 15 residues. V lost 10 bases and J lost 1, with 18 bases in between. Germline V gene data show CDR1 as LNHDA and CDR2 as SQIVND (reference sequence). The CDR3 loop reads CATGMNSDGTDTQYF. The CDR3 DNA reads TGTGCCACGGGCATGAATAGCGACGGCACAGATACGCAGTATTTT.

CDR3 DNA sequence: TGTGCCAGCAGCTTAGGGTCCCTTGGGGGGGGCAGGAATGAGCAGTTCTTC. Its translation: CASSLGSLGGGRNEQFF. The chain links TRBV11-1 to TRBJ2-1; maybe TRBD2 (7 bases). The CDR3 runs 17 residues. Trimming took off 1 base at V and 7 bases at J, with 20 bases between the two ends. The germline gives CDR1 SGHAT, CDR2 FQDESV (reference sequence). The full variable domain, its missing parts supplied by reference TRBV11-1 and TRBJ2-1, is EAEVAQSPRYKITEKSQAVAFWCDPISGHATLYWYRQILGQGPELLVQFQDESVVDDSQLPKDRFSAERLKGVDSTLKIQPAELGDSAMYLCASSLGSLGGGRNEQFFGPGTRLTVL.

CDR3 sequence reads: CASSLTILTGSYEQYF. Written as DNA, the CDR3 is TGTGCCAGCAGCTTAACAATACTTACAGGGAGCTACGAGCAGTACTTC. The gene calls are TRBV7-2 and TRBJ2-7; TRBD1 is a possible D gene (6 bases). V was shortened by 2 bases and J by 3 bases, with 17 bases between the two germline ends. Per the germline V gene, CDR1 is SGHTA and CDR2 is FQGNSA. CDR3 length: 16 residues.

The chain combines TRBV11-2 with TRBJ2-1; TRBD2 matches at 13 bases. V was pared by 1 base and J by 8 bases, with 2 bases of the junction left unmatched. CDR3 length: 15 amino acids. Germline values: CDR1 SGHAT, CDR2 FQNNGV. For the CDR3, the DNA is TGTGCCAGCAGCTTAGCGGGACTAGCGGGACATGAGCAGTTCTTC. Its translation is CASSLAGLAGHEQFF.

The CDR3 DNA is TGTGCCAGCAGTTCCCCGGACTTGGGGGGCTACACCTTC. Protein: CASSSPDLGGYTF. This rearrangement joins TRBV6-5 to TRBJ1-2; D gene unclear. The CDR3 totals 13 residues. Trimming shortened V by 4 bases and J by 8 bases, and 14 bases separated the two germline ends. The germline V gene has CDR1 MNHEY and CDR2 SVGAGI.

This sequence joins TRBV9 and TRBJ1-1, with D possibly TRBD1 on 5 matching bases. The CDR3 runs to 15 residues. Germline CDR1 reads SGDLS; CDR2 reads YYNGEE. V dropped 4 bases and J dropped 5 bases, with 18 bases sitting between them. CDR3: CASSPLGGVGTEAFF. CDR3 in DNA: TGTGCCAGCAGCCCCCTTGGGGGGGTAGGAACTGAAGCTTTCTTT. The whole variable domain, filled in from reference TRBV9 and TRBJ1-1, reads DSGVTQTPKHLITATGQRVTLRCSPRSGDLSVYWYQQSLDQGLQFLIQYYNGEERAKGNILERFSAQQFPDLHSELNLSSLELGDSALYFCASSPLGGVGTEAFFGQGTRLTVV.

V usage is TRBV5-4 and J usage is TRBJ1-2; perhaps TRBD1 as D (6 bases). Trimming left V 3 bases short and J 2 bases short, with 11 bases between. This CDR3 contains 14 residues. The germline CDR1 and CDR2 sequences are SGHNT and YYREEE (reference sequence). The CDR3 DNA is TGTGCCAGCAGCTCCCGACAGGCCAACTATGGCTACACCTTC. Its translation: CASSSRQANYGYTF.

The rearrangement links TRBV9 to TRBJ1-1; D is undetermined. The V and J ends lost 4 bases and 1 base respectively, with 14 bases between them. The germline gives CDR1 SGDLS, CDR2 YYNGEE. CDR3 length equals 15 residues. The CDR3 DNA sequence: TGTGCCAGCAGCAGGGTTGGGCCGCCGAACACTGAAGCTTTCTTT. Its translation: CASSRVGPPNTEAFF. Based on the CDR3 plus reference TRBV9 and TRBJ1-1, the full variable domain is DSGVTQTPKHLITATGQRVTLRCSPRSGDLSVYWYQQSLDQGLQFLIQYYNGEERAKGNILERFSAQQFPDLHSELNLSSLELGDSALYFCASSRVGPPNTEAFFGQGTRLTVV.

The chain carries TRBV18 and TRBJ1-2, with 9 positions matching TRBD1. This CDR3 is built from 15 residues. With V trimmed by 6 bases and J by 2 bases, 7 bases remained unmatched. Germline CDR1 is KGHSH and CDR2 is LQKENI. In DNA, the CDR3 is TGTGCCAGCTCGTTCACAGGGGGCGCAAACTATGGCTACACCTTC. Amino acids: CASSFTGGANYGYTF.

To note about this clone: This specimen includes other DNA sequences encoding the same CDR3. J is TRBJ2-6 and V is TRBV2; D gene unclear. Deletions cut 6 bases from V and 4 bases from J, with 4 bases between. CDR1 is SNHLY and CDR2 is FYNNEI in the germline V gene. CDR3 length equals 12 residues. CDR3 in amino acids: CASSGGANVLTF. In DNA, the CDR3 is TGTGCCAGCAGCGGCGGGGCCAACGTCCTGACTTTC.

This chain's CDR3 is CASSPPDRRLAGNTIYF. The CDR3 region has the DNA TGCGCCAGCAGCCCCCCCGACAGGAGGTTAGCTGGAAACACCATATATTTT. V gene TRBV4-1 combines with J gene TRBJ1-3; a weak D match, TRBD1 (6 bases). The CDR3 extends over 17 amino acids. Germline V gene lookup returns CDR1 MGHRA and CDR2 YSYEKL. Trimming shortened V by 4 bases and J by 2 bases, and 18 bases separated the two germline ends.

The rearrangement links TRBV23-1 to TRBJ1-5; D not certain. TRBV23-1 is treated as an ORF (open reading frame) with a function not yet certain. The CDR3 totals 16 residues. Trimming left V 6 bases short and J 4 bases short, with 19 bases between. CDR3 coding DNA: TGCGCCAGCAGCCCTCACTATCCGGGCATAAATCAGCCCCAGCATTTT. Residues: CASSPHYPGINQPQHF.

This rearrangement joins TRBV15 to TRBJ2-7; the D call may be TRBD1 or TRBD2 (5 bases each). Germline V gene lookup returns CDR1 LNHNV and CDR2 YYDKDF (reference sequence). V gave up 1 base and J gave up 0 bases, with 7 bases separating them. The CDR3 runs 14 residues. The CDR3 protein is CATSRGGASYEQYF. CDR3 bases: TGTGCCACCAGCAGAGGAGGGGCCTCCTACGAGCAGTACTTC.

The chain is built from TRBV27 and TRBJ1-5, with TRBD1 matching over 11 bases. V lost 5 bases and J lost 0; bases outside the gene matches: 3. Germline V lookup: CDR1 MNHEY, CDR2 SMNVEV (reference sequence). This CDR3 region has 16 residues. Here the CDR3 reads CASSPGTGGSNQPQHF. The CDR3 bases are TGTGCCAGCAGTCCCGGGACAGGGGGTAGCAATCAGCCCCAGCATTTT.

As for this clone: A read error is likely here: a far larger clone is one base away. The chain carries TRBV19 and TRBJ1-6; D remains ambiguous. CDR3 size: 11 residues. V was shortened by 4 bases and J by 6 bases, with 1 base between the two germline ends. CDR1 and CDR2 (germline): LNHDA, SQIVND (reference sequence). The CDR3 loop reads CASSSNSPLHF. For the CDR3, the DNA is TGTGCCAGTAGTAGTAATTCACCCCTCCACTTT.

The chain joins TRBV6-6 to TRBJ2-1, with 9 bases matching TRBD2. The CDR3 is 14 residues long. Germline CDR1 reads MNHNY; CDR2 reads SVGAGI (reference sequence). V shed 10 bases and J 2 bases; nucleotides not matched to a gene: 6. In nucleotides, the CDR3 is TGTGCCACCGGAAGCGGGAGGACCTACAATGAGCAGTTCTTC. Its protein is CATGSGRTYNEQFF.

The chain is built from TRBV5-4 and TRBJ2-1; 9 bases map to TRBD1. Germline trimming cut 4 bases from V and 8 bases from J; bases unmatched to any gene: 7. This CDR3 region has 14 residues. Per the germline V gene, CDR1 is SGHNT and CDR2 is YYREEE (reference sequence). CDR3 coding DNA: TGTGCCAGCAGCCAAAGACAGGGGGTCGATGAGCAGTTCTTC. Translation gives CASSQRQGVDEQFF.